A single sample gave rise to the 14 T cell receptor beta chains below, sequenced in a study of T cell responses to AZD1222 COVID-19 vaccine. Repertoires were generated with immunoSEQ multiplex PCR, while TCRdb's copy carries only in-frame clones and drops some. The data show approximately 150,000 clones, with over 80% seen just once and around 3.8% held by the top ten. The specimen comprised peripheral blood, sampled 28 days after the second AZD1222 dose. These receptors were collected from an adult who received the AZD1222 COVID-19 vaccine.

The chain couples TRBV2 to TRBJ1-4; D gene uncertain. Germline V gene lookup returns CDR1 SNHLY and CDR2 FYNNEI. The CDR3 totals 12 residues. Trimming pared 4 bases from V and 7 bases from J, leaving 7 bases between. DNA for the CDR3: TGTGCCAGCAGTGTGGGTCTTGAAAAACTGTTTTTT. Its protein is CASSVGLEKLFF.

The chain employs TRBV5-1 and TRBJ2-3; the match to TRBD1 covers 11 bases. With 4 bases clipped from V and 4 bases from J, the junction kept 5 bases outside the gene matches. This CDR3 has 15 amino acids. The germline gives CDR1 SGHRS, CDR2 YFSETQ. The CDR3 protein is CASSLPGQGADTQYF. The CDR3 nucleotides are TGCGCCAGCAGCCTGCCGGGACAGGGGGCAGATACGCAGTATTTT.

V gene TRBV18 combines with J gene TRBJ1-5, with D uncertain. The CDR3 has 18 amino acids. Germline V gene sequence: CDR1 KGHSH, CDR2 LQKENI. Trimming took off 3 bases at V and 3 bases at J, with 21 bases between the two ends. Here the CDR3 DNA reads TGTGCCAGCTCACCTTTGGGGATTAATGCCCCGATCAATCAGCCCCAGCATTTT. Its protein product is CASSPLGINAPINQPQHF.

This chain uses TRBV9 with TRBJ1-3; no clear D gene. CDR1 SGDLS and CDR2 YYNGEE come from the germline V gene. The V and J ends lost 4 bases and 4 bases respectively, with 9 bases between them. CDR3 length equals 13 residues. The chain's CDR3 is CASSPLPGNTIYF. In DNA form, the CDR3 reads TGTGCCAGCAGCCCCCTACCCGGAAACACCATATATTTT.

This sequence joins TRBV19 and TRBJ2-7; 7 bases are a match to TRBD1. Germline CDR1 is LNHDA and CDR2 is SQIVND (reference sequence). The CDR3 sequence is 15 residues long. The ends lost 4 bases at V and 1 base at J; junction bases unmatched: 7. CDR3 sequence reads: CASSTGTAASYEQYF. The CDR3, as DNA: TGTGCCAGTAGTACCGGGACAGCGGCTTCCTACGAGCAGTACTTC.

The V call is TRBV5-1, the J call TRBJ1-2, with a weak D call TRBD1 (6 bases). Germline V lookup: CDR1 SGHRS, CDR2 YFSETQ. V lost 10 bases, J lost 7 bases, and 32 bases lay in between. The CDR3 covers 17 residues. CDR3 sequence (DNA): TGCGCCGGTACGTCACCCCTGGAGGGGGGCCTCCGCCGTGGCTACACCTTC. This translates into CAGTSPLEGGLRRGYTF.

The chain recombines TRBV11-3 with TRBJ2-7; 16 bases are a match to TRBD2. The V and J ends lost 5 bases and 2 bases, in that order; junction bases with no gene match: 6. Germline loops: CDR1 SGHNT, CDR2 YENEEA. The CDR3 consists of 17 residues. CDR3 amino acids: CASSRMGLAGGAYEQYF. The CDR3 coding sequence is TGTGCCAGCAGCCGGATGGGACTAGCGGGGGGGGCCTACGAGCAGTACTTC.

In this sample, this clone turned up many times. CDR3 DNA sequence: TGTGCCAGCAGCTTGGAGGGTTACTACAATGAGCAGTTCTTC. Translated: CASSLEGYYNEQFF. This chain uses TRBV5-4 with TRBJ2-1; D gene unclear. The ends were cut back, 0 bases at V and 3 bases at J, with 7 bases in the middle. This CDR3 spans 14 amino acids. The germline V gene encodes CDR1 SGHNT and CDR2 YYREEE (reference sequence).

This chain joins TRBV5-4 and TRBJ2-1; D is ambiguous. The CDR3 runs 12 residues. Looked up from germline, CDR1 is SGHNT and CDR2 is YYREEE (reference sequence). V lost 3 bases and J lost 2, with 3 bases in between. In DNA form, the CDR3 reads TGTGCCAGCAGCTCTCCCTACAATGAGCAGTTCTTC. Its protein product is CASSSPYNEQFF.

The chain couples TRBV6-6 to TRBJ2-7; 8 bases agree with TRBD1. This CDR3 has 12 amino acids. The V segment lost 6 bases and the J segment 4 bases; nucleotides outside the gene matches: 2. Per the germline V gene, CDR1 is MNHNY and CDR2 is SVGAGI (reference sequence). The CDR3 reads CASRQGEYEQYF. CDR3 in DNA: TGTGCCAGCAGACAGGGGGAGTACGAGCAGTACTTC.

In regard to this clone: One end of the junction varies from germline; a read error may be responsible. The chain is built from TRBV24-1 and TRBJ2-5; D is possibly TRBD1 or TRBD2 (5 bases each). The germline gives CDR1 KGHDR, CDR2 SFDVKD. The CDR3 spans 13 residues. In nucleotides, the CDR3 is TGTGCCGTCGGCCCCAGGGACCAGGAGACCCAGTACTTC. It is translated as CAVGPRDQETQYF.

The chain joins TRBV6-4 to TRBJ1-2, with D possibly being TRBD1 (6 bases). The CDR3 has 16 residues. CDR1 is MRHNA, CDR2 SNTAGT, per germline. V was clipped by 5 bases and J by 8 bases, with 24 bases between them. For the CDR3, the DNA is TGTGCCAGCAGTCTAGTCCGTTTGGGACATAGGAAAGGCTACACCTTC. This gives the protein CASSLVRLGHRKGYTF.

V usage is TRBV4-1 and J usage is TRBJ2-7; possibly TRBD1 or TRBD2 for D (5 bases each). V lost 5 bases and J lost 0, with 11 bases in between. This CDR3 has 14 residues. The germline gives CDR1 MGHRA, CDR2 YSYEKL. The CDR3 region is CASSWVGDSYEQYF. In DNA form, the CDR3 reads TGCGCCAGCAGCTGGGTGGGGGACTCCTACGAGCAGTACTTC.

The chain has TRBV7-2 and TRBJ2-4, with 13 positions matching TRBD2. V was clipped by 4 bases and J by 1 base; unmatched bases: 1. From germline, CDR1 is SGHTA and CDR2 FQGNSA. The CDR3 spans 16 residues. In nucleotides, the CDR3 is TGTGCCAGCAGCTCGACTAGCGGGGGGGCCAAAAACATTCAGTACTTC. It encodes CASSSTSGGAKNIQYF.